The 10 T cell receptor beta chains in this list originate from one sample, sequenced in a study of T-cell memory formation after mild COVID-19. TCRdb used MiXCR to reprocess the 5' RACE reads, holding one entry per CDR3 protein. The sample lists over 9,500 distinct CDR3 sequences; approximately 14% were seen once. Material for sequencing was PBMCs or a T cell subset sorted from them (not recorded which). These receptors originate from a man aged 18 to 29 who had mild COVID-19 (a few samples of this study predate the infection). Cell type and time point are not known.

In its sample, this clonotype was seen many times. The chain carries TRBV4-3 and TRBJ1-1, with D perhaps matching TRBD1 (5 bases). V lost 1 base, J lost 9 bases, and 15 bases lay in between. Looked up from germline, CDR1 is LGHNA and CDR2 is YSLEER. The CDR3 length is 14 residues. The CDR3, as DNA: TGCGCCAGCAGCCAAGGTGGGGCCCCCGGAAAAGCTTTCTTT. Translating gives CASSQGGAPGKAFF.

This clonotype occurred many times. This chain joins TRBV21-1 and TRBJ2-7; TRBD1, the table's D call, lacks a check against the DNA. TRBV21-1 is designated a pseudogene. CDR3 length equals 13 residues. CDR3 amino acids: CASSFGQFYEQYF. CDR3 in DNA: TGTGCCAGCAGTTTCGGACAGTTCTACGAGCAGTACTTC.

This clonotype was detected only a few times. Here the CDR3 DNA reads TGTGCCAGCAGTTCCGGACTAGCGGGGTACGAGCAGTACTTC. This codes for CASSSGLAGYEQYF. The genes are TRBV12-3 or TRBV12-4 and TRBJ2-7, with TRBD2 matching 12 bases. The V and J ends lost 4 bases and 4 bases, in that order; junction bases with no gene match: 2. The CDR3 runs to 14 residues.

This clonotype has a count of ten or more. The genes are TRBV6-5 and TRBJ1-1; TRBD1 aligns across 9 bases. This CDR3 comprises 14 residues. V dropped 2 bases and J dropped 11; count of bases not matched to a gene: 9. Germline V gene lookup returns CDR1 MNHEY and CDR2 SVGAGI. CDR3 sequence (DNA): TGTGCCAGCAGTTACGGGGGACAGGGTGGCCGGGCTTTCTTT. This encodes CASSYGGQGGRAFF.

The chain combines TRBV4-1 with TRBJ2-7; weak D call: TRBD1 (6 bases). The CDR3 has 14 amino acids. The ends were cut back, 4 bases at V and 0 bases at J, with 10 bases in the middle. From germline, CDR1 is MGHRA and CDR2 YSYEKL. The CDR3 loop reads CASSRWTDSYEQYF. The CDR3 coding sequence is TGCGCCAGCAGCCGATGGACAGACTCCTACGAGCAGTACTTC.

This clonotype was counted a few times. The chain uses TRBV4-1 and TRBJ2-7; D ambiguous. CDR3 length: 15 residues. Trimming removed 0 bases at V and 0 bases at J, with 9 bases between. Germline V gene lookup returns CDR1 MGHRA and CDR2 YSYEKL. CDR3 sequence reads: CASSQENIASYEQYV. Here the CDR3 DNA reads TGCGCCAGCAGCCAAGAGAATATAGCCTCCTACGAGCAGTACGTC.

This clonotype was seen a few times. The rearrangement uses TRBV5-1 and TRBJ1-1; D is unclear. The CDR3 loop spans 15 amino acids. Between the trimmed V and J ends, which lost 7 bases and 1 base, there was a span of 17 bases. CDR1 and CDR2 (germline): SGHRS, YFSETQ. CDR3 in DNA: TGCGCCAGCGGTAATGGGAGGGTTTGGAACACTGAAGCTTTCTTT. The encoded protein is CASGNGRVWNTEAFF.

This clonotype was picked up many times. V and J are TRBV12-3 or TRBV12-4 and TRBJ2-1, with D perhaps matching TRBD1 (5 bases). This CDR3 has 16 residues. V was cut by 6 bases and J by 0 bases, with 15 bases left in between. CDR3 in DNA: TGTGCCAGCAGCATCTTGGGGCGGAGCTCCTACAATGAGCAGTTCTTC. The encoded protein is CASSILGRSSYNEQFF.

The CDR3 DNA follows: TGTGCCAGCAGCCCGGACAGGGAACGAGAGCAGTTCTTC. Encoded protein: CASSPDREREQFF. The chain has TRBV7-8 and TRBJ2-1, with 8 bases matching TRBD1. This CDR3 contains 13 residues. Trimming cost V 5 bases and J 10 bases; bases outside gene matches: 7. Germline V CDR1 and CDR2: SGHVS, FQNEAQ.

This clonotype occurred many times. The chain carries TRBV12-3 or TRBV12-4 and TRBJ1-1; no firm D call. This CDR3 comprises 12 residues. Trimming left V 7 bases short and J 6 bases short, with 12 bases between. CDR3 in amino acids: CASTDVVAEAFF. The CDR3 DNA sequence: TGTGCCAGCACCGATGTTGTCGCTGAAGCTTTCTTT.